A single sample is the source of the 29 T cell receptor beta chains below, sequenced in a study of T cell responses to AZD1222 COVID-19 vaccine. TCRdb's table, derived via immunoSEQ multiplex PCR, lists solely in-frame clones and lacks some. The sample carries 150,000 to 200,000 clones, around 94% recorded once. The sequencing used peripheral blood, collected on day 0 of AZD1222 vaccination. The origin of the receptors is an adult in good health.

This clone was seen a single time. The chain combines TRBV4-3 with TRBJ1-4; D remains ambiguous. Trimming took off 0 bases at V and 7 bases at J, with 18 bases between the two ends. In germline, CDR1 is LGHNA, CDR2 YSLEER. This CDR3 is 17 amino acids long. The CDR3: CASSQDLSGGSVEKLFF. The CDR3 coding sequence is TGCGCCAGCAGCCAAGACTTGTCTGGAGGGTCCGTTGAAAAACTGTTTTTT.

The chain links TRBV6-6 to TRBJ1-2; 10 bases match TRBD1. Germline CDR1 reads MNHNY; CDR2 reads SVGAGI (reference sequence). After removal of 5 bases from V and 4 bases from J, the junction contained 4 bases not matched to a gene. This CDR3 spans 14 amino acids. The CDR3 protein is CASSGQGEVYGYTF. CDR3 sequence (DNA): TGTGCCAGCAGTGGACAGGGGGAAGTCTATGGCTACACCTTC.

CDR3: CASGDRGGGQPQHF. The CDR3 bases are TGTGCCTCAGGAGATAGGGGCGGAGGCCAGCCCCAGCATTTT. The V gene is TRBV30, the J gene TRBJ1-5; tentative D call: TRBD1 (5 bases). The CDR3 runs to 14 residues. In germline, CDR1 is GTSNPN, CDR2 SVGIG (reference sequence). The V gene lost 7 bases and the J gene lost 7 bases, with 20 bases spanning the gap. Full variable domain (remainder filled in from reference TRBV30 and TRBJ1-5): SQTIHQWPATLVQPVGSPLSLECTVEGTSNPNLYWYRQAAGRGLQLLFYSVGIGQISSEVPQNLSASRPQDRQFILSSKKLLLSDSGFYLCASGDRGGGQPQHFGDGTRLSIL.

This rearrangement joins TRBV5-1 to TRBJ1-3; the match to TRBD1 covers 9 bases. Germline lookup yields CDR1 SGHRS and CDR2 YFSETQ. The V and J ends lost 3 bases and 4 bases, in that order; junction bases with no gene match: 5. CDR3 length: 15 amino acids. The CDR3, as DNA: TGCGCCAGCAGCTCGGACAGGGGAGCAGGAAACACCATATATTTT. Translating gives CASSSDRGAGNTIYF.

This clone was counted a single time. The CDR3 sequence: CASSSPYLGLEGANNEQFF. CDR3 nucleotides: TGTGCCAGCAGTTCTCCCTACCTGGGACTAGAAGGGGCTAACAATGAGCAGTTCTTC. This chain uses TRBV28 with TRBJ2-1; 8 bases align to TRBD2. There are 19 residues in the CDR3. CDR1 is MDHEN and CDR2 is SYDVKM in the germline V gene. The trim removed 4 bases at V and 5 bases at J, leaving 19 bases unmatched.

The genes are TRBV2 and TRBJ1-2; D not certain. Germline CDR1 is SNHLY and CDR2 is FYNNEI. The CDR3 runs to 12 residues. The V gene lost 3 bases and the J gene lost 8 bases, with 10 bases spanning the gap. CDR3 sequence (DNA): TGTGCCAGCAGTGATGGGGTCGGCGGCTACACCTTC. Amino acids: CASSDGVGGYTF.

This rearrangement joins TRBV27 to TRBJ2-1, with 8 bases lining up with TRBD2. Germline trimming cut 8 bases from V and 5 bases from J; bases unmatched to any gene: 8. CDR3 length: 14 amino acids. Germline V CDR1 and CDR2: MNHEY, SMNVEV (reference sequence). The CDR3 sequence: CASGAGASNNEQFF. Written as DNA, the CDR3 is TGTGCCAGCGGAGCGGGAGCGAGCAACAATGAGCAGTTCTTC.

The chain employs TRBV5-6 and TRBJ1-2; unclear D gene. This CDR3 comprises 14 residues. Trimming stripped 0 bases from V and 4 bases from J, with 10 bases between. Germline V gene data show CDR1 as SGHDT and CDR2 as YYEEEE. The CDR3 DNA sequence: TGTGCCAGCAGCTTGGGCGAAAGGACCTATGGCTACACCTTC. Residues: CASSLGERTYGYTF.

This clone was counted between two and nine times. This rearrangement joins TRBV15 to TRBJ1-6, with a tentative D call TRBD1 (5 bases). Deletions cut 0 bases from V and 5 bases from J, with 5 bases between. Germline V gives CDR1 LNHNV, CDR2 YYDKDF (reference sequence). The CDR3 has 14 amino acids. The DNA of the CDR3 is TGTGCCACCAGCAGAGACAGGGATAATTCACCCCTCCACTTT. It translates to CATSRDRDNSPLHF.

The V call is TRBV5-6, the J call TRBJ1-3; no clear D. This CDR3 has 16 residues. Germline V gene lookup returns CDR1 SGHDT and CDR2 YYEEEE. The V end lost 0 bases, the J end lost 0 bases, and 10 bases lay between the germline ends. CDR3 amino acids: CASSLEFFSSGNTIYF. CDR3 sequence (DNA): TGTGCCAGCAGCTTGGAATTCTTTAGCTCTGGAAACACCATATATTTT. Drawing the rest from reference TRBV5-6 and TRBJ1-3, the complete variable domain is DAGVTQSPTHLIKTRGQQVTLRCSPKSGHDTVSWYQQALGQGPQFIFQYYEEEERQRGNFPDRFSGHQFPNYSSELNVNALLLGDSALYLCASSLEFFSSGNTIYFGEGSWLTVV.

The V gene is TRBV28, the J gene TRBJ1-5; D may be TRBD1 (5 bases). Germline V CDR1 and CDR2: MDHEN, SYDVKM. Trimming took 3 bases from V and 5 from J, leaving 14 bases between them. This CDR3 is 15 amino acids long. The CDR3 DNA reads as TGTGCCAGCAGTTTCTCTGGGACCTTTGATCAGCCCCAGCATTTT. Translating it yields CASSFSGTFDQPQHF.

This chain links TRBV6-5 with TRBJ1-2; TRBD1 aligns across 12 bases. Germline-derived CDR1 and CDR2 are MNHEY and SVGAGI. The CDR3 is made up of 16 amino acids. V dropped 2 bases and J dropped 5; count of bases not matched to a gene: 6. The CDR3 protein is CASSYTGQGAGYGYTF. The CDR3 DNA is TGTGCCAGCAGTTACACGGGACAGGGGGCTGGTTATGGCTACACCTTC.

This clone was recorded only once. The genes are TRBV18 and TRBJ1-1, with 9 nucleotides matching TRBD1. The CDR3 consists of 19 residues. The ends lost 4 bases at V and 3 bases at J; junction bases unmatched: 18. The V gene's germline CDR1 is KGHSH and CDR2 LQKENI. The CDR3 DNA is TGTGCCAGCTCACTGTACCGGGACAGGGTACCTCGCCCGGACACTGAAGCTTTCTTT. Amino acids: CASSLYRDRVPRPDTEAFF.

This chain links TRBV5-4 with TRBJ2-1; 8 nucleotides agree with TRBD2. The CDR3 runs to 17 residues. Per germline, CDR1 SGHNT and CDR2 YYREEE (reference sequence). With 0 bases clipped from V and 0 bases from J, the junction kept 5 bases outside the gene matches. CDR3 nucleotide sequence: TGTGCCAGCAGCTTGGGGCCCAGCGGGAGCTCCTACAATGAGCAGTTCTTC. It translates to CASSLGPSGSSYNEQFF.

The chain joins TRBV2 to TRBJ2-1; possibly TRBD1 or TRBD2 for D (5 bases each). The ends were cut back, 6 bases at V and 6 bases at J, with 12 bases in the middle. This CDR3 region has 13 residues. The germline CDR1 and CDR2 sequences are SNHLY and FYNNEI. DNA of the CDR3: TGTGCCAGCAGGAGAGGGGCGGGCAATGAGCAGTTCTTC. Its protein is CASRRGAGNEQFF.

V gene TRBV15 combines with J gene TRBJ1-1, with a weak D call TRBD1 (5 bases). The germline V gene encodes CDR1 LNHNV and CDR2 YYDKDF (reference sequence). V gave up 0 bases and J gave up 2 bases, with 13 bases separating them. The CDR3 is 16 amino acids. The CDR3 region has the DNA TGTGCCACCAGCAGAGATGGGGCCCTCCCTAACACTGAAGCTTTCTTT. Encoded protein: CATSRDGALPNTEAFF.

CDR3 amino acids: CATSEPGRGSTDTQYF. CDR3 DNA: TGTGCCACCAGTGAGCCGGGACGGGGGAGCACAGATACGCAGTATTTT. V and J are TRBV24-1 and TRBJ2-3, with D possibly matching TRBD2 (6 bases). V was trimmed by 4 bases and J by 0 bases, leaving 13 bases between them. The CDR3 runs 16 residues. CDR1 KGHDR and CDR2 SFDVKD come from the germline V gene.

This rearrangement joins TRBV5-1 to TRBJ1-6; D not resolved. The CDR3 totals 15 residues. Germline CDR1 is SGHRS and CDR2 is YFSETQ. The V gene lost 4 bases and the J gene lost 4 bases, with 12 bases spanning the gap. The CDR3 here is CASSLPDQYNSPLHF. The CDR3 nucleotides read TGCGCCAGCAGCCTCCCGGACCAATATAATTCACCCCTCCACTTT.

The rearrangement uses TRBV19 and TRBJ2-2, with 7 bases aligning to TRBD1. The V segment lost 1 base and the J segment 6 bases; nucleotides outside the gene matches: 8. Germline V gene data show CDR1 as LNHDA and CDR2 as SQIVND (reference sequence). The CDR3 has 16 residues. This chain's CDR3 is CASSIGRQGFPGELFF. CDR3 in DNA: TGTGCCAGTAGTATAGGACGACAGGGTTTTCCCGGGGAGCTGTTTTTT.

The rearrangement uses TRBV6-5 and TRBJ1-1; 7 nucleotides line up with TRBD1. There are 12 residues in the CDR3. Germline V gene sequence: CDR1 MNHEY, CDR2 SVGAGI. The CDR3 here is CASQGWNTEAFF. CDR3 nucleotide sequence: TGTGCGTCACAGGGGTGGAACACTGAAGCTTTCTTT.

The rearrangement links TRBV4-3 to TRBJ1-4, with 9 nucleotides matching TRBD1. The CDR3 loop spans 16 amino acids. V lost 0 bases, J lost 8 bases, and 7 bases stayed unmatched. Germline CDR1 LGHNA, CDR2 YSLEER. CDR3 in amino acids: CASSQDFGTGSEKLFF. In nucleotides, the CDR3 is TGCGCCAGCAGCCAAGACTTCGGGACAGGGAGCGAAAAACTGTTTTTT.

V usage is TRBV5-1 and J usage is TRBJ2-5; tentative D call: TRBD2 (5 bases). The CDR3 is made up of 15 amino acids. CDR1 is SGHRS and CDR2 is YFSETQ in the germline V gene. With 4 bases removed from V and 5 bases from J, the gap between germline ends came to 18 bases. The CDR3 sequence is CASSGGGLKLETQYF. The CDR3 DNA is TGCGCCAGCAGCGGAGGCGGGCTTAAATTGGAGACCCAGTACTTC.

This rearrangement joins TRBV6-2 or TRBV6-3 to TRBJ1-6; D unresolved. V gave up 0 bases and J gave up 6 bases, with 6 bases separating them. The germline gives CDR1 MNHEY, CDR2 SVGEGT. This CDR3 comprises 14 residues. CDR3 in DNA: TGTGCCAGCAGTTACTCCGGCCCTAATTCACCCCTCCACTTT. It yields the protein CASSYSGPNSPLHF.

The V call is TRBV27, the J call TRBJ1-2; 9 bases match TRBD1. Per the germline V gene, CDR1 is MNHEY and CDR2 is SMNVEV (reference sequence). This CDR3 comprises 13 residues. Trimming removed 5 bases from V and 4 bases from J; junction bases left unmatched: 2. DNA for the CDR3: TGTGCCAGCAGTACGACAGGGGGCTATGGCTACACCTTC. Translation gives CASSTTGGYGYTF.

This chain links TRBV18 with TRBJ1-2, with D possibly being TRBD1 (6 bases). Per the germline V gene, CDR1 is KGHSH and CDR2 is LQKENI. V lost 3 bases to trimming and J lost 7 bases, with 18 bases between them. This CDR3 has 15 residues. CDR3 residues: CASSPIQETGPGYTF. As DNA, the CDR3 is TGTGCCAGCTCACCCATTCAGGAGACAGGTCCTGGCTACACCTTC.

The chain joins TRBV18 to TRBJ2-7; no definite D call. The CDR3 consists of 12 residues. Looked up from germline, CDR1 is KGHSH and CDR2 is LQKENI. Trimming cost V 3 bases and J 3 bases, with 6 bases left between them. The CDR3 sequence is CASSPTYYEQYF. The CDR3 DNA reads as TGTGCCAGCTCACCTACCTACTACGAGCAGTACTTC.

The chain's CDR3 is CASRPLWSGANVLTF. CDR3 nucleotide sequence: TGTGCCAGCAGGCCGCTATGGTCTGGGGCCAACGTCCTGACTTTC. The chain couples TRBV27 to TRBJ2-6, with D uncertain. CDR1 is MNHEY and CDR2 is SMNVEV in the germline V gene (reference sequence). The CDR3 runs 15 residues. Trimming left V 6 bases short and J 1 base short, with 10 bases between.

The chain has TRBV30 and TRBJ1-5, with D hard to call. CDR1 and CDR2 from the germline V gene are GTSNPN and SVGIG (reference sequence). Trimming shortened V by 0 bases and J by 9 bases, and 15 bases separated the two germline ends. The CDR3 extends over 14 amino acids. The CDR3 DNA is TGTGCCTGGAGTGTTTTAGGTGGGAGCGGGCCCCAGCATTTT. Its protein is CAWSVLGGSGPQHF.

Details on this clone: The sample contains more than one DNA sequence encoding this CDR3. This chain uses TRBV9 with TRBJ2-6; no clear D. Germline values: CDR1 SGDLS, CDR2 YYNGEE. The CDR3 has 13 residues. V was trimmed by 0 bases and J by 3 bases, leaving 1 base between them. This CDR3 reads CASSVGGANVLTF. The CDR3 bases are TGTGCCAGCAGCGTAGGTGGGGCCAACGTCCTGACTTTC.